Listed here are 9 T cell receptor beta chains from one sample, sequenced in a study of blood T cell repertoires in COVID-19. Sequencing used immunoSEQ multiplex PCR; TCRdb keeps in-frame clones, though not all of them. The sample has over 150,000 clones, roughly 80% seen once. The specimen was PBMCs or T cells enriched from blood (not recorded which). The receptors originated from a man aged 50-60 years who had recovered from COVID-19.

CDR3 nucleotides: TGTGCCAGCAGCCAAGGGGGACAGGCACACTATGGCTACACCTTC. It translates to CASSQGGQAHYGYTF. This rearrangement joins TRBV3-1 (or the pseudogene TRBV3-2) to TRBJ1-2; TRBD1 agrees at 8 bases. This CDR3 comprises 15 residues. Per the germline V gene, CDR1 is LGHDT and CDR2 is YNNKEL (reference sequence). Losses at the gene ends were 1 base for V and 3 bases for J; bases not matched to a gene: 4.

The chain couples TRBV4-1 to TRBJ2-5, with D possibly being TRBD1 (5 bases). This CDR3 contains 15 residues. The V gene lost 0 bases and the J gene lost 4 bases, with 12 bases spanning the gap. Germline lookup yields CDR1 MGHRA and CDR2 YSYEKL. The CDR3 region has the DNA TGCGCCAGCAGCCAAGAGGTAGGGGTGAGAGAGACCCAGTACTTC. Its protein is CASSQEVGVRETQYF.

The chain joins TRBV3-1 (or the pseudogene TRBV3-2) to TRBJ2-7, with D perhaps TRBD2 (7 bases). Trimming took 0 bases from V and 4 from J, leaving 19 bases between them. Germline V lookup: CDR1 LGHDT, CDR2 YNNKEL (reference sequence). CDR3 length equals 17 residues. CDR3 bases: TGTGCCAGCAGCCAAGATAGGGGGGGCAAAACTACTTACGAGCAGTACTTC. This gives the protein CASSQDRGGKTTYEQYF.

The chain uses TRBV25-1 and TRBJ2-7; D perhaps matches TRBD1 (5 bases). V dropped 2 bases and J dropped 3 bases, with 5 bases sitting between them. The CDR3 runs 12 residues. CDR1 MGHDK and CDR2 SYGVNS come from the germline V gene. The CDR3 DNA reads TGTGCCAGCAGTGAACAGGGCTACGAGCAGTACTTC. Its translation: CASSEQGYEQYF.

This clone was recorded once. The chain uses TRBV11-1 and TRBJ2-1; 8 bases line up with TRBD1. V was pared by 1 base and J by 3 bases, with 5 bases of the junction left unmatched. This CDR3 comprises 16 residues. Germline V gene sequence: CDR1 SGHAT, CDR2 FQDESV (reference sequence). CDR3 coding DNA: TGTGCCAGCAGCTTAGGACAGGGGCGATACTACAATGAGCAGTTCTTC. This translates into CASSLGQGRYYNEQFF.

This sequence joins TRBV19 and TRBJ1-1, with D tentatively TRBD1 (6 bases). The CDR3 is made up of 13 amino acids. Trimming pared 7 bases from V and 10 bases from J, leaving 19 bases between. Looked up from germline, CDR1 is LNHDA and CDR2 is SQIVND (reference sequence). The CDR3 DNA reads as TGTGCCAGTATCCCGCCCCCCGGGGGGGCAGCTTTCTTT. Translation: CASIPPPGGAAFF.

The chain recombines TRBV18 with TRBJ1-2; D is perhaps TRBD1 (5 bases). The germline V and J ends were trimmed by 3 bases and 2 bases, with 7 bases remaining between them. Germline CDR1 is KGHSH and CDR2 is LQKENI. The CDR3 covers 13 residues. The CDR3 sequence is CASSPTENYGYTF. As DNA, the CDR3 is TGTGCCAGCTCACCGACAGAAAACTATGGCTACACCTTC.

This clone was detected a few times. CDR3 sequence (DNA): TGTGCCACCAGCAGAGACCGAATTGGGGCGGGAGGCTACACCTTC. Translation: CATSRDRIGAGGYTF. The chain recombines TRBV15 with TRBJ1-2, with D tentatively TRBD1 (5 bases). Germline V gene sequence: CDR1 LNHNV, CDR2 YYDKDF (reference sequence). V was clipped by 0 bases and J by 8 bases, with 16 bases between them. The CDR3 totals 15 residues.

This rearrangement joins TRBV19 to TRBJ1-5; unclear D gene. The V end was cut by 0 bases, the J end by 3 bases, with 12 bases between. The germline V gene has CDR1 LNHDA and CDR2 SQIVND (reference sequence). This CDR3 has 16 residues. CDR3 region: CASSIDSNRPNQPQHF. The CDR3 DNA reads TGTGCCAGTAGTATAGATAGTAACAGACCCAATCAGCCCCAGCATTTT.